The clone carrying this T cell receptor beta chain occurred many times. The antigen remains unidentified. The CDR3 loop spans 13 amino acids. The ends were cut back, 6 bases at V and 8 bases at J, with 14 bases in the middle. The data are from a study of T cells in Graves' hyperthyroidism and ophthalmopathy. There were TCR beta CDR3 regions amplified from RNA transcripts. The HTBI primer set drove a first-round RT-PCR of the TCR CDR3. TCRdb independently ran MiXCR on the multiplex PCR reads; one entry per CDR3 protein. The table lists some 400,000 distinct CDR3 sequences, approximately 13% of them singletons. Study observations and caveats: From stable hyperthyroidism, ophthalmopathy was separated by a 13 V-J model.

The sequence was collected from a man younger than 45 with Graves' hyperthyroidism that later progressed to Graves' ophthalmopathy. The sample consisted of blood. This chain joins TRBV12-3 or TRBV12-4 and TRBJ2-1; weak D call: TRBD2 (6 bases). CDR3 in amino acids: CASSPVWGDEQFF. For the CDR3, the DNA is TGTGCCAGCAGCCCTGTGTGGGGGGATGAGCAGTTCTTC.